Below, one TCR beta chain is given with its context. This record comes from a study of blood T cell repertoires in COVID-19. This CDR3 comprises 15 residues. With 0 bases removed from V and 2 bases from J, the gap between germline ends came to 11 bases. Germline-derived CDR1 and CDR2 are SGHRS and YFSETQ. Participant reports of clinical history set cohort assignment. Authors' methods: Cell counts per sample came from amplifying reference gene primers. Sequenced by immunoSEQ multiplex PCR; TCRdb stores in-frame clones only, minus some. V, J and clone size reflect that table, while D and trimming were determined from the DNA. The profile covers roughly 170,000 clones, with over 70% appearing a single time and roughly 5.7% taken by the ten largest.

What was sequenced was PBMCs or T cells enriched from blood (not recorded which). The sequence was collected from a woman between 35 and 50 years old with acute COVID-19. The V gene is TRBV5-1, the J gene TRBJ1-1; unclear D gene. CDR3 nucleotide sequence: TGCGCCAGCAGCTTGGGTGGTCCGGGTAACACTGAAGCTTTCTTT. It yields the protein CASSLGGPGNTEAFF.